These T cell receptor beta chains were read from a single sample in a study of blood T cell repertoires in COVID-19. TCRdb's copy holds only in-frame clones and misses some; the assay was immunoSEQ multiplex PCR. The data hold more than 40,000 clones, with 70% to 85% observed a single time. Sequencing was carried out using peripheral blood. The receptor set was obtained from a man aged 50-59 years with active COVID-19. Each CDR3 is given without its conserved first and last residue. Fields, in order: J gene, V gene, D gene, CDR3 protein. A D gene is named only where the DNA matches it firmly.

j_call: TRBJ2-2
v_call: TRBV27
d_call: NA
cdr3_aa: ASSWGGPGELF

j_call: TRBJ2-5
v_call: TRBV2
d_call: TRBD2
cdr3_aa: ASSEGLAMGETQY

j_call: TRBJ1-5
v_call: TRBV7-2
d_call: TRBD1
cdr3_aa: ASSSRQGHQPQH

j_call: TRBJ1-2
v_call: TRBV6-2/TRBV6-3
d_call: TRBD1
cdr3_aa: ASSYSGDRGNGYT

j_call: TRBJ1-6
v_call: TRBV9
d_call: TRBD1
cdr3_aa: ASSGTGGNSPLH

j_call: TRBJ2-1
v_call: TRBV2
d_call: TRBD2
cdr3_aa: ASSGSLAGIYNEQF

j_call: TRBJ1-5
v_call: TRBV5-1
d_call: NA
cdr3_aa: ASSLGRGDQPQH

j_call: TRBJ1-2
v_call: TRBV27
d_call: TRBD1
cdr3_aa: ASSSRTGTEGYT

j_call: TRBJ2-5
v_call: TRBV5-1
d_call: TRBD2
cdr3_aa: ASSPGGTQETQY

j_call: TRBJ2-7
v_call: TRBV2
d_call: NA
cdr3_aa: ASQPGQLYEQY

j_call: TRBJ1-2
v_call: TRBV12-3/TRBV12-4
d_call: NA
cdr3_aa: ASSFTDYGYT

j_call: TRBJ1-1
v_call: TRBV12-3/TRBV12-4
d_call: TRBD1
cdr3_aa: ASSDRDWSRAF

j_call: TRBJ2-7
v_call: TRBV6-5
d_call: TRBD2
cdr3_aa: ASGSSGGAYEQY

j_call: TRBJ1-2
v_call: TRBV28
d_call: NA
cdr3_aa: ASSPAEPHGYT

j_call: TRBJ2-2
v_call: TRBV5-1
d_call: TRBD2
cdr3_aa: ASSSGLADTGELF

j_call: TRBJ1-5
v_call: TRBV7-9
d_call: NA
cdr3_aa: ASSPGYSNQPQH

j_call: TRBJ1-5
v_call: TRBV15
d_call: NA
cdr3_aa: ATSREQGNNQPQH

j_call: TRBJ2-5
v_call: TRBV7-2
d_call: TRBD2
cdr3_aa: ASSARAGETQY

j_call: TRBJ1-1
v_call: TRBV2
d_call: NA
cdr3_aa: ASSEEKWGVNTEAF

j_call: TRBJ2-7
v_call: TRBV7-9
d_call: TRBD1
cdr3_aa: ASNPGWGQGSYEQY

j_call: TRBJ2-7
v_call: TRBV20-1
d_call: TRBD1
cdr3_aa: SATGQYEQY

j_call: TRBJ1-2
v_call: TRBV13
d_call: NA
cdr3_aa: ASSLRGYGYT

j_call: TRBJ2-7
v_call: TRBV20-1
d_call: NA
cdr3_aa: SASNTYEQY

j_call: TRBJ2-1
v_call: TRBV5-1
d_call: TRBD1
cdr3_aa: ASSPRQGAPNEQF

j_call: TRBJ2-5
v_call: TRBV7-6
d_call: TRBD1
cdr3_aa: ASSFGQGAGETQY

j_call: TRBJ2-7
v_call: TRBV28
d_call: NA
cdr3_aa: ASTQGSYEQY

j_call: TRBJ2-7
v_call: TRBV9
d_call: TRBD2
cdr3_aa: ASSVGLAGHYEQY

j_call: TRBJ1-4
v_call: TRBV7-2
d_call: TRBD1
cdr3_aa: ASSSGGRGTNEKLF

j_call: TRBJ1-2
v_call: TRBV19
d_call: NA
cdr3_aa: ASSIAWGGYT

j_call: TRBJ2-5
v_call: TRBV5-6
d_call: NA
cdr3_aa: ASSLEGLPQETQY

j_call: TRBJ2-1
v_call: TRBV19
d_call: NA
cdr3_aa: ASSSGYNEQF

j_call: TRBJ1-1
v_call: TRBV6-5
d_call: NA
cdr3_aa: ASSYYGTPNTEAF